This is a list of T cell receptor beta chains from one sample in a study of monozygotic twins with inflammatory bowel disease. TCRdb reprocessed the 5' RACE reads; each CDR3 protein has one entry and no DNA is given. This sample's table has about 160,000 distinct CDR3 sequences. Sequenced sample: blood. The receptors originated from a human donor with ulcerative colitis or Crohn's disease, or a healthy co-twin of an affected twin (not recorded which). Both conserved end residues are part of each CDR3. Clone size is shown for a subset of rows, as once, few, many or a class of expanded clone.

V gene,clone size,J gene,CDR3 protein
TRBV6-2/TRBV6-3,.,TRBJ1-1,CASSYGDRGDTF
TRBV4-2,.,TRBJ2-3,CASSQDGTSGGPSTDTQYF
TRBV4-1,.,TRBJ2-1,CASSQEAIGGRSYNEQFF
TRBV25-1,.,TRBJ1-3,CASSELGQGSGNTIYF
TRBV29-1,.,TRBJ2-5,CSVGLAGVGETQYF
TRBV5-6,.,TRBJ2-1,CASSSRLRVGIGYEQFF
TRBV9,.,TRBJ2-1,CASSATRRLAAYNEQFF
TRBV12-5,.,TRBJ1-1,CASGLGGPAEAFF
TRBV3-1,.,TRBJ1-6,CASSQMTGGQSPLHF
TRBV9,.,TRBJ1-1,CASSIRLNTEAFF
TRBV29-1,.,TRBJ1-2,CSVWIRDDYGYTF
TRBV7-2,.,TRBJ2-7,CASSLVPIFLYEQYF
TRBV5-8,.,TRBJ1-6,CASSRGGQGSPLHF
TRBV5-1,.,TRBJ2-1,CASSLGTGEEQFF
TRBV27,.,TRBJ2-3,CASSLTGSTDTQYF
TRBV7-2,.,TRBJ2-3,CASSLPGLPQYF
TRBV18,.,TRBJ2-7,CASSSRGRPYEQYF
TRBV4-2,.,TRBJ2-2,CASSQQAVLSTGELFF
TRBV7-6,.,TRBJ1-5,CASSSRASQPQHF
TRBV20-1,.,TRBJ2-7,CSAPRSVPYEQYF
TRBV5-1,.,TRBJ2-1,CASSAGTGGSNEQFF
TRBV5-1,.,TRBJ1-5,CASSLAGTDNQPQHF
TRBV4-1,.,TRBJ2-7,CASSQEGGEFSSAYEQYF
TRBV5-1,.,TRBJ1-1,CASSVDRATTEAFF
TRBV10-1,.,TRBJ2-7,CASRVPGLAGRYF
TRBV7-6,.,TRBJ2-7,CASSSRRGSYEQYF
TRBV10-3,.,TRBJ2-3,CAISSSVKGTDTQYF
TRBV14,.,TRBJ2-3,CASSPNVGFGGGTDTQYF
TRBV4-3,.,TRBJ2-2,CASSQEAWPSSNTGELFF
TRBV5-6,.,TRBJ2-2,CASTVTPVGELFF
TRBV27,.,TRBJ2-2,CASSSEGGSPGELFF
TRBV5-1,.,TRBJ1-3,CASSLDRNRRNTIYF
TRBV5-1,.,TRBJ2-7,CASSFEDYEQYF
TRBV20-1,.,TRBJ2-2,CSAPRAGVGTGELFF
TRBV29-1,.,TRBJ2-1,CSGLSGLPNEQFF
TRBV27,.,TRBJ2-7,CASSLGGGRGLLTYEQYF
TRBV14,.,TRBJ2-1,CASSQGTGTSHNEQFF
TRBV10-3,.,TRBJ1-2,CAISESGTGNLFYGYTF
TRBV30,.,TRBJ2-2,CAWSATMAGELFF
TRBV3-1,.,TRBJ1-6,CASNRQGNSPLHF
TRBV20-1,.,TRBJ2-1,CSASSAGGGYNEQFF
TRBV20-1,.,TRBJ2-1,CSALPSYNEQFF
TRBV6-5,.,TRBJ2-3,CASSLGLAVIGDTQYF
TRBV20-1,.,TRBJ2-3,CSARVTSGTTDTQYF
TRBV6-5,.,TRBJ2-1,CASSYSGLFNEQFF
TRBV2,.,TRBJ2-7,CASNGLAEYEQYF
TRBV30,.,TRBJ1-3,CAWRTPGNTIYF
TRBV27,medium-sized,TRBJ2-2,CASHGASRELFF
TRBV20-1,.,TRBJ1-5,CSARGQGAQEINQPQHF
TRBV19,.,TRBJ2-4,CATAEGNIQYF
TRBV20-1,.,TRBJ2-1,CSASPTSAYNEQFF
TRBV20-1,.,TRBJ1-2,CSARGGTGDIYGYTF
TRBV20-1,.,TRBJ1-2,CSASRQGRGYTF
TRBV20-1,.,TRBJ2-7,CSARVVQSYEQYF
TRBV28,.,TRBJ2-7,CASSSGQGGSYEQYF
TRBV18,.,TRBJ2-7,CASSSGSYEQYF
TRBV7-9,.,TRBJ2-7,CASSLPPGEQYF
TRBV10-3,.,TRBJ1-1,CAISEFLRREAFF
TRBV7-9,.,TRBJ1-5,CASSLDPTQPQHF